Listed here are 18 T cell receptor beta chains from one sample, sequenced in a study of vaccination and CD4 T cells after COVID-19. These receptors' targets are unknown. Treatment described: roughly 10-day PBMC culture with coronavirus spike peptide pools or control peptides (ViraFEST assay). Samples of CD4+ T cells were obtained from the unexposed donor before the COVID-19 pandemic (2011-2018). Oncomine TCR Beta short-read sequencing was applied to DNA from cultured CD4+ T cells. A single record per CDR3 protein comes from TCRdb applying MiXCR to the PCR reads. The table records around 2,700 distinct CDR3 sequences, around 40% of them present only once. The sequenced sample was CD4+ T cells from blood, cultured in vitro. The receptors stem from a human donor in good health.

The chain links TRBV25-1 to TRBJ2-3, with D unresolved. The germline V gene encodes CDR1 MGHDK and CDR2 SYGVNS. The germline V and J ends were trimmed by 1 base and 11 bases, with 13 bases remaining between them. The CDR3 contains 13 residues. The CDR3 sequence: CASSELVWSGQYF. Here the CDR3 DNA reads TGTGCCAGCAGTGAATTGGTCTGGTCAGGGCAGTATTTT.

The chain has TRBV20-1 and TRBJ1-4; maybe TRBD1 (6 bases). Germline CDR1 and CDR2: DFQATT and SNEGSKA (reference sequence). The CDR3 runs to 11 residues. Trimming cost V 6 bases and J 7 bases, with 9 bases left between them. The CDR3 region has the DNA TGCAGTGCAAGGGGGACTGAAAAACTGTTTTTT. This sequence encodes CSARGTEKLFF.

This clonotype was detected only a few times. The chain employs TRBV7-2 and TRBJ2-3; tentatively, D is TRBD2 (5 bases). Between the trimmed V and J ends, which lost 4 bases and 0 bases, there was a span of 17 bases. The CDR3 extends over 17 amino acids. CDR1 is SGHTA, CDR2 FQGNSA, per germline. The CDR3 region is CASSYSRVRASTDTQYF. In DNA, the CDR3 is TGTGCCAGCAGCTATTCAAGGGTGAGGGCTAGCACAGATACGCAGTATTTT.

This clonotype was detected only a few times. The chain joins TRBV12-3 or TRBV12-4 to TRBJ1-5, with a possible D match to TRBD1 (5 bases). CDR3 size: 17 residues. Trimming stripped 6 bases from V and 7 bases from J, with 25 bases between. The CDR3 bases are TGTGCCAGCAGCCAAACCTCCGCCGGGCCGAGGGGACAGCCCCAGCATTTT. This sequence encodes CASSQTSAGPRGQPQHF.

This clonotype qualifies as medium-sized (0.01 to 0.1%). V is TRBV20-1 and J is TRBJ1-5; TRBD1 is a possible D gene (6 bases). Trimming removed 5 bases from V and 2 bases from J, with 16 bases in between. Looked up from germline, CDR1 is DFQATT and CDR2 is SNEGSKA (reference sequence). CDR3 length: 15 amino acids. This CDR3 reads CSAGGGARGNQPQHF. As DNA, the CDR3 is TGCAGTGCTGGGGGCGGGGCAAGAGGCAATCAGCCCCAGCATTTT.

This clonotype was counted a few times. The chain links TRBV7-9 to TRBJ1-2; weak D call: TRBD1 (6 bases). The CDR3 loop spans 12 amino acids. Germline assignment: CDR1 SEHNR and CDR2 FQNEAQ (reference sequence). V was clipped by 9 bases and J by 9 bases, with 17 bases between them. The CDR3: CASTSRGERYTF. The CDR3 DNA is TGTGCCAGTACCTCAAGGGGGGAACGCTACACCTTC.

This clonotype was detected once. The CDR3 sequence: CASSLTRDNYGYTF. DNA for the CDR3: TGCGCCAGCAGCTTGACTCGGGATAACTATGGCTACACCTTC. V is TRBV5-1 and J is TRBJ1-2; D gene uncertain. Germline-derived CDR1 and CDR2 are SGHRS and YFSETQ. Trimming left V 1 base short and J 1 base short, with 8 bases between. The CDR3 is 14 amino acids. Based on the CDR3 plus reference TRBV5-1 and TRBJ1-2, the full variable domain is KAGVTQTPRYLIKTRGQQVTLSCSPISGHRSVSWYQQTPGQGLQFLFEYFSETQRNKGNFPGRFSGRQFSNSRSEMNVSTLELGDSALYLCASSLTRDNYGYTFGSGTRLTVV.

This chain links TRBV5-1 with TRBJ2-2; D remains unclear. Germline V gives CDR1 SGHRS, CDR2 YFSETQ. This CDR3 has 15 residues. Trimming took 2 bases from V and 4 from J, leaving 12 bases between them. CDR3 coding DNA: TGCGCCAGCAGCTTAGGATGGGTTATCACCGGGGAGCTGTTTTTT. Translation gives CASSLGWVITGELFF.

The V call is TRBV27, the J call TRBJ2-1; D possibly corresponds to TRBD2 (6 bases). CDR3 length equals 16 residues. The V gene lost 2 bases and the J gene lost 2 bases, with 13 bases spanning the gap. CDR1 and CDR2 from the germline V gene are MNHEY and SMNVEV (reference sequence). The CDR3 DNA reads as TGTGCCAGCAGTTTAGGTGGACTACTTGCCTACAATGAGCAGTTCTTC. Protein sequence: CASSLGGLLAYNEQFF.

The chain couples TRBV7-3 to TRBJ2-7; TRBD1 or TRBD2 may be the D gene (5 bases each). The CDR3 runs 14 residues. Trimming shortened V by 5 bases and J by 3 bases, and 14 bases separated the two germline ends. Germline CDR1 is SGHTA and CDR2 is FQGTGA. Here the CDR3 DNA reads TGTGCCAGCAGCCCCGGGGCCAACGTCTACGAGCAGTACTTC. Translated, it gives CASSPGANVYEQYF.

The genes are TRBV6-1 and TRBJ2-3; D is possibly TRBD2 (6 bases). This CDR3 comprises 15 residues. V lost 6 bases and J lost 5, with 18 bases in between. The germline CDR1 and CDR2 sequences are MNHNS and SASEGT. The CDR3 reads CASSPTTSLEDTQYF. CDR3 in DNA: TGTGCCAGCAGCCCTACGACTAGTTTGGAAGATACGCAGTATTTT.

This clonotype was counted only a few times. No conserved phenylalanine or tryptophan ends this CDR3, so it is likely a read error. Because the CDR3's place on the DNA is in doubt, the DNA is left out and the CDR3 is given as listed by TCRdb. J is TRBJ2-1 and V is TRBV6-1; the tabulated D call, TRBD1, remains unverified against the DNA. The CDR3 length equals 13 residues, ends included. Germline V gene data show CDR1 as MNHNS and CDR2 as SASEGT. The CDR3 spells CASSEGTGGVLSV.

This clonotype is categorized as medium-sized. J is TRBJ2-2 and V is TRBV20-1, with 8 bases fitting TRBD1. The germline V gene has CDR1 DFQATT and CDR2 SNEGSKA (reference sequence). Germline trimming cut 7 bases from V and 6 bases from J; bases unmatched to any gene: 10. The CDR3 sequence is 14 residues long. The CDR3 sequence: CSGVRSGGAGELFF. CDR3 nucleotide sequence: TGCAGTGGAGTTAGGTCAGGGGGCGCCGGGGAGCTGTTTTTT.

The rearrangement joins TRBV7-3 to TRBJ2-3; D is undetermined. Trimming shortened V by 5 bases and J by 0 bases, and 9 bases separated the two germline ends. CDR1 SGHTA and CDR2 FQGTGA come from the germline V gene. The CDR3 consists of 14 residues. CDR3 loop: CASSPTLSTDTQYF. As DNA, the CDR3 is TGTGCCAGCAGCCCTACCCTTAGCACAGATACGCAGTATTTT. Using reference TRBV7-3 and TRBJ2-3 for the parts outside the CDR3, the full variable domain is GAGVSQTPSNKVTEKGKYVELRCDPISGHTALYWYRQSLGQGPEFLIYFQGTGAADDSGLPNDRFFAVRPEGSVSTLKIQRTERGDSAVYLCASSPTLSTDTQYFGPGTRLTVL.

This chain links TRBV6-1 with TRBJ2-7; D possibly corresponds to TRBD1 (6 bases). V lost 6 bases and J 2 bases, leaving 17 bases between the germline ends. From germline, CDR1 is MNHNS and CDR2 SASEGT. The CDR3 contains 15 residues. CDR3 protein: CASRLTQGPPYEQYF. The CDR3 coding sequence is TGTGCCAGCAGACTTACACAGGGTCCCCCCTACGAGCAGTACTTC.

J is TRBJ2-7 and V is TRBV28; TRBD2 matches at 7 bases. The CDR3 is made up of 17 amino acids. CDR1 and CDR2 from the germline V gene are MDHEN and SYDVKM. V lost 5 bases, J lost 2 bases, and 15 bases stayed unmatched. CDR3 in DNA: TGTGCCAGCAGTCCGCCGCTAGCGGCGCCGAGAACCTACGAGCAGTACTTC. As protein: CASSPPLAAPRTYEQYF.

This clonotype came up a few times. This chain uses TRBV20-1 with TRBJ2-3; D could derive from TRBD1 or TRBD2 (5 bases each). Trimming took off 5 bases at V and 1 base at J, with 13 bases between the two ends. CDR3 length: 14 amino acids. The germline CDR1 and CDR2 sequences are DFQATT and SNEGSKA (reference sequence). The CDR3 reads CSAQRGPRTDTQYF. The CDR3 DNA is TGCAGTGCTCAGAGGGGCCCGCGCACAGATACGCAGTATTTT.

The V call is TRBV19, the J call TRBJ1-2; 8 bases agree with TRBD1. Unmatched junction bases numbered 8, after V lost 1 base and J lost 1 base. The CDR3 is 17 residues long. Germline values: CDR1 LNHDA, CDR2 SQIVND (reference sequence). The CDR3 is CASSIGDRRLFNYGYTF. In nucleotides, the CDR3 is TGTGCCAGTAGTATAGGGGACAGGAGACTTTTTAACTATGGCTACACCTTC.